Listed below are T cell receptor beta chains from one sample, sequenced in a study of T cell responses to AZD1222 COVID-19 vaccine. TCRdb's table, derived via immunoSEQ multiplex PCR, lists solely in-frame clones and lacks some. Here the sample spans roughly 55,000 clones, 89% being singletons. This sample comprised peripheral blood, obtained on day 0 of AZD1222 vaccination. Receptor source: an adult in good health. Each CDR3 is given with its conserved first and last residue. A D gene is named only where the DNA matches it firmly. Only some rows state a clone size, as once, few, many or a class for expanded clones.

v_call	j_call	clone_size	d_call	cdr3_aa	cdr3_nt
TRBV7-9	TRBJ1-3	-	-	CAWRGAVSGNTIYF	TGTGCTTGGCGGGGGGCCGTCTCTGGAAACACCATATATTTT
TRBV15	TRBJ2-3	-	-	CATSRGQGRDTQYF	TGTGCCACCAGCAGAGGGCAGGGAAGAGATACGCAGTATTTT
TRBV30	TRBJ2-1	-	TRBD1	CAWSVRGQRYNEQFF	TGTGCCTGGAGTGTACGGGGACAGCGTTACAATGAGCAGTTCTTC
TRBV5-4	TRBJ2-5	-	TRBD2	CASSSEAGDRETQYF	TGTGCCAGCAGCTCCGAAGCGGGAGACAGAGAGACCCAGTACTTC
TRBV15	TRBJ1-2	-	TRBD1	CATSRDLRTGYGYTF	TGTGCCACCAGCAGAGATCTCAGGACAGGCTATGGCTACACCTTC
TRBV28	TRBJ1-1	-	-	CASSPPMNTEAFF	TGTGCCAGCAGCCCCCCTATGAACACTGAAGCTTTCTTT
TRBV2	TRBJ1-5	-	-	CASSTGPKGQPQHF	TGTGCCAGCAGCACCGGGCCGAAAGGTCAGCCCCAGCATTTT
TRBV5-5	TRBJ2-1	-	TRBD2	CASSLEVVRTSGRSANEQFF	TGTGCCAGCAGCTTGGAGGTTGTGAGGACTAGCGGGAGATCTGCCAATGAGCAGTTCTTC
TRBV5-1	TRBJ2-7	-	-	CASSQEQEPYEQYF	TGCGCCAGCAGCCAAGAACAGGAACCCTACGAGCAGTACTTC
TRBV29-1	TRBJ2-1	-	TRBD2	CSVELTSDYNEQFF	TGCAGCGTTGAATTGACTAGCGACTACAATGAGCAGTTCTTC
TRBV19	TRBJ2-1	once	-	CATVEAGSWEQFF	TGTGCCACCGTGGAGGCGGGATCGTGGGAGCAGTTCTTC
TRBV29-1	TRBJ2-7	few	-	CSVGEQGDEQYF	TGCAGCGTTGGGGAGCAGGGCGACGAGCAGTACTTC
TRBV5-1	TRBJ2-3	-	-	CASSTDGNSGTDTQYF	TGCGCCAGCAGCACAGACGGCAATAGCGGCACAGATACGCAGTATTTT
TRBV14	TRBJ2-2	-	-	CASSQVASVGELFF	TGTGCCAGCAGCCAAGTGGCTAGCGTGGGGGAGCTGTTTTTT
TRBV2	TRBJ1-5	-	TRBD1	CASNPTGQLNQPQHF	TGTGCCAGCAACCCGACAGGGCAACTCAATCAGCCCCAGCATTTT
TRBV18	TRBJ1-1	-	-	CASSEQGSFLNTEAFF	TGTGCCAGCTCAGAACAGGGAAGTTTTCTGAACACTGAAGCTTTCTTT
TRBV18	TRBJ2-4	-	-	CASSPLSGTGANIQYF	TGTGCCAGCTCACCACTGTCCGGGACGGGGGCAAACATTCAGTACTTC
TRBV28	TRBJ2-7	-	TRBD1	CASSRDRGNYEQYF	TGTGCCAGCAGTCGAGACAGGGGGAACTACGAGCAGTACTTC
TRBV6-5	TRBJ1-1	-	-	CASIRPGTNTEAFF	TGTGCCAGCATTAGACCCGGGACGAACACTGAAGCTTTCTTT
TRBV7-2	TRBJ1-6	-	-	CASSPENGRPLHF	TGTGCCAGCAGCCCTGAGAACGGGAGACCCCTCCACTTT
TRBV5-1	TRBJ1-3	-	TRBD1	CASSLATGGNSGNTIYF	TGCGCCAGCAGCTTGGCCACAGGGGGTAACTCTGGAAACACCATATATTTT
TRBV3-1/TRBV3-2	TRBJ1-4	-	-	CASSQAPGANEKLFF	TGTGCCAGCAGCCAAGCACCCGGGGCTAATGAAAAACTGTTTTTT
TRBV7-6	TRBJ2-1	-	TRBD2	CASRRTSGSLSEQFF	TGTGCCAGCAGGCGGACTAGCGGGAGTCTAAGTGAGCAGTTCTTC
TRBV4-1	TRBJ1-3	-	-	CASSLGGNTIYF	TGCGCCAGCAGCCTTGGGGGAAACACCATATATTTT
TRBV3-1/TRBV3-2	TRBJ1-1	-	-	CASSQAEGGGRTEAFF	TGTGCCAGCAGCCAAGCAGAGGGGGGAGGCCGCACTGAAGCTTTCTTT
TRBV28	TRBJ1-2	-	-	CASSRITGYTF	TGTGCCAGCAGCCGTATAACGGGCTACACCTTC
TRBV7-9	TRBJ1-5	-	-	CASSLQGSNQPQHF	TGTGCCAGCAGCTTACAGGGGAGCAATCAGCCCCAGCATTTT
TRBV3-1/TRBV3-2	TRBJ2-1	-	-	CAVKGRPSNEQFF	TGTGCCGTCAAAGGGCGGCCCTCCAATGAGCAGTTCTTC
TRBV3-1/TRBV3-2	TRBJ1-1	-	-	CASSHSAPGAEAFF	TGTGCCAGCAGCCATTCAGCCCCGGGGGCTGAAGCTTTCTTT
TRBV25-1	TRBJ1-3	-	-	CASSEFGTPHSGNTIYF	TGTGCCAGCAGTGAATTTGGGACACCTCACTCTGGAAACACCATATATTTT
TRBV24-1	TRBJ2-3	-	TRBD1	CATSDTGVSSTDTQYF	TGTGCCACCAGTGATACAGGGGTTTCGAGCACAGATACGCAGTATTTT
TRBV29-1	TRBJ2-1	-	TRBD2	CSVRGGGLEQFF	TGCAGCGTTCGCGGGGGGGGTCTTGAGCAGTTCTTC
TRBV5-1	TRBJ2-7	once	TRBD2	CASNLGTSRSYEQYF	TGCGCCAGCAACTTAGGGACTAGCAGGAGCTACGAGCAGTACTTC
TRBV5-1	TRBJ2-7	-	TRBD2	CASSPHPGLAGVEQYF	TGCGCCAGCTCGCCCCACCCGGGACTAGCGGGAGTTGAGCAGTACTTC
TRBV11-2	TRBJ2-6	-	TRBD1	CASSLKTTGANSGANVLTF	TGTGCCAGCAGCTTAAAAACGACAGGGGCCAACTCTGGGGCCAACGTCCTGACTTTC
TRBV19	TRBJ2-1	-	TRBD2	CASSPRGLAGADEQFF	TGTGCCAGTAGTCCCCGGGGACTAGCGGGAGCCGATGAGCAGTTCTTC